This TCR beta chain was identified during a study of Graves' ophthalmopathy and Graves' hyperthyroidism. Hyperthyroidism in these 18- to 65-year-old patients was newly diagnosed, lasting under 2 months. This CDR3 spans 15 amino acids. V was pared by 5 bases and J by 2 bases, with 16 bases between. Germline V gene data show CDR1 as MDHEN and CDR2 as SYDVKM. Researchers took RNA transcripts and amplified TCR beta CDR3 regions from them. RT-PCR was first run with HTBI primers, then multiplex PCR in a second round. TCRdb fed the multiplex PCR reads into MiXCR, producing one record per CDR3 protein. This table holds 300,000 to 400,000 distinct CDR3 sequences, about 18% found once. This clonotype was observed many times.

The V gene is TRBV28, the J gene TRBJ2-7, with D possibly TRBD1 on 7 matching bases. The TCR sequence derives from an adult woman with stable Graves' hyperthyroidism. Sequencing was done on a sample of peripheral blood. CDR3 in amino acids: CASSPTAGQTYEQYF. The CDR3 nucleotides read TGTGCCAGCAGTCCCACGGCGGGACAGACCTACGAGCAGTACTTC.